This T cell receptor beta chain was found in a study of T cell responses to AZD1222 COVID-19 vaccine. About the research overall: Analyses pooled second doses at about 4 or about 12 weeks.

V was pared by 0 bases and J by 10 bases, with 3 bases between. The germline V gene has CDR1 KGHSH and CDR2 LQKENI. The CDR3 consists of 11 residues. Sequencing was performed with immunoSEQ multiplex PCR; in TCRdb, only in-frame clones are kept and a portion is missing. The sample comprises 100,000 to 150,000 clones, 90% of which are singletons, and about 7.1% rests with the top ten. To note about this clone: The antigen is unknown.

Points from the study as a whole: Seropositivity was recorded at baseline in only 6 or 7 AZD1222 recipients. After two AZD1222 doses, spike-specific TCR breadth and depth rose versus day 0.

This sample comprised peripheral blood, obtained on day 0 of AZD1222 vaccination. The origin of this receptor is an adult in good health. This chain links TRBV18 with TRBJ1-4; D remains unclear. CDR3 sequence (DNA): TGTGCCAGCTCACCACCGGGAAAACTGTTTTTT. It is translated as CASSPPGKLFF.